This entry is about one T cell receptor beta chain. Germline V gene sequence: CDR1 SGHAT, CDR2 FQNNGV. The length of the CDR3 is 15 residues. V was shortened by 0 bases and J by 6 bases, with 15 bases between the two germline ends. TCRdb's table, derived via immunoSEQ multiplex PCR, lists solely in-frame clones and lacks some. The sample consists of about 190,000 clones, 70% to 85% of them appearing once. This sample was included in a study of blood T cell repertoires in COVID-19. Study-wide context: The cDNA or gDNA used as material had been derived from T cells, B-cell-depleted T cells, or PBMCs.

The chain uses TRBV11-2 and TRBJ2-7; maybe TRBD2 (5 bases). Sequenced: peripheral blood. The source of this sequence is a man over 45 who had recovered from COVID-19. The CDR3 loop is CASSLDRAQLAEQYF. CDR3 nucleotides: TGTGCCAGCAGCTTAGATCGAGCACAGCTAGCCGAGCAGTACTTC.